A selection of T cell receptor beta chains follows, all from one sample in a study of T cells in narcolepsy. Profiling relied on immunoSEQ multiplex PCR, and the TCRdb table lists in-frame clones only, not all of them. Of fewer than 35,000 clones in the sample, about four fifths were seen once. Specimen: CD45RA- memory CD4+ T cells from PBMCs. These receptors all come from a human donor with narcolepsy. CDR3s include the opening cysteine and the closing phenylalanine or tryptophan. Fields, in order: clone size, D gene, V gene, J gene, CDR3 protein, CDR3 DNA. A D gene is named only where the DNA matches it firmly. Size is stated for part of the rows, as once, few or many counts, or as a class when the clone is expanded.

clone size: .
D gene: .
V gene: TRBV2
J gene: TRBJ2-7
CDR3 protein: CASTSSQTYSYEQYF
CDR3 DNA: TGTGCCAGCACAAGTTCACAGACCTACTCCTACGAGCAGTACTTC

clone size: .
D gene: .
V gene: TRBV5-1
J gene: TRBJ1-1
CDR3 protein: CASSLLAGPLNTEAFF
CDR3 DNA: TGCGCCAGCAGCTTGCTGGCAGGCCCCTTGAATACTGAAGCTTTCTTT

clone size: .
D gene: TRBD1
V gene: TRBV9
J gene: TRBJ1-3
CDR3 protein: CASSEDREFGNTIYF
CDR3 DNA: TGTGCCAGCAGCGAAGACAGGGAATTTGGAAACACCATATATTTT

clone size: .
D gene: .
V gene: TRBV21-1
J gene: TRBJ1-2
CDR3 protein: CASSPGQGRDNYGYTF
CDR3 DNA: TGTGCCAGCAGTCCGGGACAGGGGCGAGATAACTATGGCTACACCTTC

clone size: .
D gene: .
V gene: TRBV6-1
J gene: TRBJ2-3
CDR3 protein: CASSEKGFGGGADTQYF
CDR3 DNA: TGTGCCAGCAGTGAAAAAGGGTTTGGCGGGGGCGCAGATACGCAGTATTTT

clone size: .
D gene: .
V gene: TRBV14
J gene: TRBJ2-7
CDR3 protein: CASSQAGAGIYEQYF
CDR3 DNA: TGTGCCAGCAGCCAAGCGGGGGCCGGTATTTACGAGCAGTACTTC

clone size: .
D gene: .
V gene: TRBV7-2
J gene: TRBJ1-1
CDR3 protein: CASSPRDDGSTEAFF
CDR3 DNA: TGTGCCAGCAGCCCACGGGACGACGGGAGCACTGAAGCTTTCTTT

clone size: .
D gene: .
V gene: TRBV25-1
J gene: TRBJ2-7
CDR3 protein: CASSESGQIGRQYF
CDR3 DNA: TGTGCCAGCAGTGAATCGGGACAGATCGGGAGGCAGTACTTC

clone size: .
D gene: TRBD2
V gene: TRBV5-6
J gene: TRBJ2-1
CDR3 protein: CASSLALASGVEQFF
CDR3 DNA: TGTGCCAGCAGCTTGGCTTTAGCTAGCGGGGTTGAGCAGTTCTTC

clone size: .
D gene: .
V gene: TRBV20-1
J gene: TRBJ2-7
CDR3 protein: CSARSDDEQYF
CDR3 DNA: TGCAGTGCTAGAAGTGACGACGAGCAGTACTTC

clone size: few
D gene: .
V gene: TRBV28
J gene: TRBJ1-4
CDR3 protein: CASSLMMGGGEKLFF
CDR3 DNA: TGTGCCAGCAGTTTGATGATGGGGGGTGGGGAAAAACTGTTTTTT

clone size: .
D gene: .
V gene: TRBV2
J gene: TRBJ1-1
CDR3 protein: CASSVEWNTEAFF
CDR3 DNA: TGTGCCAGCAGTGTCGAGTGGAACACTGAAGCTTTCTTT

clone size: .
D gene: .
V gene: TRBV11-2
J gene: TRBJ2-7
CDR3 protein: CASTLTWSTEQYF
CDR3 DNA: TGTGCCAGCACCCTTACCTGGTCGACCGAGCAGTACTTC

clone size: .
D gene: .
V gene: TRBV7-6
J gene: TRBJ1-5
CDR3 protein: CASSLGASQPQHF
CDR3 DNA: TGTGCCAGCAGCTTAGGGGCAAGTCAGCCCCAGCATTTT

clone size: .
D gene: .
V gene: TRBV7-4
J gene: TRBJ1-2
CDR3 protein: CASNEFAQADYGYTF
CDR3 DNA: TGTGCCAGCAACGAGTTCGCCCAGGCGGACTATGGCTACACCTTC

clone size: few
D gene: TRBD1
V gene: TRBV6-1
J gene: TRBJ1-1
CDR3 protein: CASSDQGAKTEAFF
CDR3 DNA: TGTGCCAGCAGTGATCAGGGGGCGAAAACTGAAGCTTTCTTT

clone size: .
D gene: TRBD1
V gene: TRBV18
J gene: TRBJ2-2
CDR3 protein: CASSPTRTGANTGELFF
CDR3 DNA: TGTGCCAGCTCACCAACCCGGACAGGGGCCAACACCGGGGAGCTGTTTTTT

clone size: .
D gene: TRBD1
V gene: TRBV18
J gene: TRBJ2-7
CDR3 protein: CASSPGTGVSYEQYF
CDR3 DNA: TGTGCCAGCTCACCCGGGACAGGGGTATCCTACGAGCAGTACTTC

clone size: .
D gene: .
V gene: TRBV19
J gene: TRBJ2-5
CDR3 protein: CASKFRGEETQYF
CDR3 DNA: TGTGCCAGTAAATTTCGGGGCGAAGAGACCCAGTACTTC

clone size: .
D gene: TRBD2
V gene: TRBV15
J gene: TRBJ2-2
CDR3 protein: CATSRDSSGLAGNTGELFF
CDR3 DNA: TGTGCCACCAGCAGAGATTCTTCGGGACTAGCGGGGAACACCGGGGAGCTGTTTTTT

clone size: .
D gene: .
V gene: TRBV4-3
J gene: TRBJ1-4
CDR3 protein: CASSQDFAFEKLFF
CDR3 DNA: TGCGCCAGCAGCCAAGATTTCGCGTTCGAAAAACTGTTTTTT

clone size: .
D gene: .
V gene: TRBV6-1
J gene: TRBJ2-2
CDR3 protein: CASMFGNTGELFF
CDR3 DNA: TGTGCCAGCATGTTCGGGAACACCGGGGAGCTGTTTTTT

clone size: .
D gene: .
V gene: TRBV4-1
J gene: TRBJ2-7
CDR3 protein: CASSQAPSSYEQYF
CDR3 DNA: TGCGCCAGCAGCCAAGCTCCGAGCTCCTACGAGCAGTACTTC

clone size: .
D gene: TRBD2
V gene: TRBV19
J gene: TRBJ2-5
CDR3 protein: CASSMWTSGPQETQYF
CDR3 DNA: TGTGCCAGTAGTATGTGGACTAGCGGGCCGCAAGAGACCCAGTACTTC

clone size: .
D gene: .
V gene: TRBV6-4
J gene: TRBJ2-1
CDR3 protein: CASSLDSVNNEQFF
CDR3 DNA: TGTGCCAGCAGTCTGGACAGCGTTAACAATGAGCAGTTCTTC

clone size: .
D gene: .
V gene: TRBV2
J gene: TRBJ2-7
CDR3 protein: CASSEGGGAADYEQYF
CDR3 DNA: TGTGCCAGCAGTGAAGGAGGGGGGGCAGCCGACTACGAGCAGTACTTC

clone size: .
D gene: TRBD1
V gene: TRBV27
J gene: TRBJ2-7
CDR3 protein: CASRSGTGGGEQYF
CDR3 DNA: TGTGCCAGCAGATCCGGGACAGGGGGTGGCGAGCAGTACTTC

clone size: .
D gene: .
V gene: TRBV7-6
J gene: TRBJ1-6
CDR3 protein: CASSLEGDSPLHF
CDR3 DNA: TGTGCCAGCAGCTTAGAGGGCGATTCACCCCTCCACTTT

clone size: .
D gene: .
V gene: TRBV7-9
J gene: TRBJ1-4
CDR3 protein: CASSARATGEKLFF
CDR3 DNA: TGTGCCAGCAGCGCCCGGGCCACCGGCGAAAAACTGTTTTTT

clone size: .
D gene: TRBD2
V gene: TRBV4-3
J gene: TRBJ2-3
CDR3 protein: CASSQDPGGYSTDTQYF
CDR3 DNA: TGCGCCAGCAGCCAAGATCCGGGAGGGTACAGCACAGATACGCAGTATTTT